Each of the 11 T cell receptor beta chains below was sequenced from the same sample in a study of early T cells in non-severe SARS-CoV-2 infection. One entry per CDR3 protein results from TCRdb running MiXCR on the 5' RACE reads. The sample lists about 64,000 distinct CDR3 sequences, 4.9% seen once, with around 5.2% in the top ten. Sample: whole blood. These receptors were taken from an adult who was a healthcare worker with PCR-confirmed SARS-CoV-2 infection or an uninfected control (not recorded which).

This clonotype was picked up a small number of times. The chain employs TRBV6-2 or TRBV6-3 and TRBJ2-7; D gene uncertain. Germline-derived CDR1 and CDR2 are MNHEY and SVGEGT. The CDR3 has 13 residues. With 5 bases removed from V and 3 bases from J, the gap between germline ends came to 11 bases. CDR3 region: CASSPPGLYEQYF. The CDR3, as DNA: TGTGCCAGCAGTCCCCCGGGTCTCTACGAGCAGTACTTC.

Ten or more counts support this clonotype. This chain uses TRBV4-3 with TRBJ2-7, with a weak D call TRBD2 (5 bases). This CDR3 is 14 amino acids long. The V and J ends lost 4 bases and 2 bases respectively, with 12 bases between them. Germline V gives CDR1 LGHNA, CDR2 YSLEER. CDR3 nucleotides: TGCGCCAGCAGCCCCCGTCGGGGAACCTACGAGCAGTACTTC. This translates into CASSPRRGTYEQYF.

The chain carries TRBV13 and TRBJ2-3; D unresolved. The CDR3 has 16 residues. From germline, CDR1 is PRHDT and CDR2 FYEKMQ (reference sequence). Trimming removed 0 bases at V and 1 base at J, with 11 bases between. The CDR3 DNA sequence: TGTGCCAGCAGCTTAGGTTCGGCAGACCGCACAGATACGCAGTATTTT. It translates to CASSLGSADRTDTQYF.

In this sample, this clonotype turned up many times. The DNA for the CDR3 is TGTGCCACCAGCAGAGATCGTGACGGGCGGGAGACCCAGTACTTC. Protein sequence: CATSRDRDGRETQYF. This rearrangement joins TRBV15 to TRBJ2-5; the D is unclear. CDR1 and CDR2 from the germline V gene are LNHNV and YYDKDF (reference sequence). V was cut by 0 bases and J by 5 bases, with 13 bases left in between. There are 15 residues in the CDR3.

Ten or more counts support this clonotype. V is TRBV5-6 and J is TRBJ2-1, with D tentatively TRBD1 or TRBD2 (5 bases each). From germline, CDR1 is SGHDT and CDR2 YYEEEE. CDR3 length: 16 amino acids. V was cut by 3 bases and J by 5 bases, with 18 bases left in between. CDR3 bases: TGTGCCAGCAGCTATGACGGGACGGAATTGAACAATGAGCAGTTCTTC. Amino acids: CASSYDGTELNNEQFF.

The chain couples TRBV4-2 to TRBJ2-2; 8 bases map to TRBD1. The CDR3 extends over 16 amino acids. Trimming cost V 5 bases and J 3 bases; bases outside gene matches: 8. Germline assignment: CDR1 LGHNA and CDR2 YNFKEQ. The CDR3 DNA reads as TGTGCCAGCAGCAACTCGGACAGGGTGTACACCGGGGAGCTGTTTTTT. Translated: CASSNSDRVYTGELFF.

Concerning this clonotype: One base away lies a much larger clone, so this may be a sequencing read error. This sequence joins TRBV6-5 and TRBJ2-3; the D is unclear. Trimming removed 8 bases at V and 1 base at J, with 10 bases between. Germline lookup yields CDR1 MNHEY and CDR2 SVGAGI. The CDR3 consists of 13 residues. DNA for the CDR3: TGTGCCAGCGCCCCGCGTTGCACAGATACGCAGTATTTT. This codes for CASAPRCTDTQYF.

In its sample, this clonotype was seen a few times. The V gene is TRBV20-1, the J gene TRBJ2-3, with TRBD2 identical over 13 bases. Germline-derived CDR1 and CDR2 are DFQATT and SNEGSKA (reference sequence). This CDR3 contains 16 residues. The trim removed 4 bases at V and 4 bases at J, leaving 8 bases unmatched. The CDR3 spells CSATRRTSGGSDTQYF. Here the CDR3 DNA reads TGCAGTGCTACACGCCGGACTAGCGGGGGATCAGATACGCAGTATTTT.

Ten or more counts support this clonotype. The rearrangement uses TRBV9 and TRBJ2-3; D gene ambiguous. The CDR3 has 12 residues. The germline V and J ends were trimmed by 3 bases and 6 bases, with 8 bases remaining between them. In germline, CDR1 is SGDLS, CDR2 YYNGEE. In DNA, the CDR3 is TGTGCCAGCAGCGCCCTCGCTGATACGCAGTATTTT. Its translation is CASSALADTQYF.

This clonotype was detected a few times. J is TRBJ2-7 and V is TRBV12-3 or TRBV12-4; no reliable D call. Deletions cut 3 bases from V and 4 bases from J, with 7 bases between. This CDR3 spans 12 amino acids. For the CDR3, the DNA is TGTGCCAGCAGTTTCGCGGATTACGAGCAGTACTTC. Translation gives CASSFADYEQYF.

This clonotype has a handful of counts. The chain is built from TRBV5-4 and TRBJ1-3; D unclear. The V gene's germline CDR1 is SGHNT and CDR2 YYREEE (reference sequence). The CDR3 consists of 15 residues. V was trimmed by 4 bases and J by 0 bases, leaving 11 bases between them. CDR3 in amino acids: CASSPTPGSGNTIYF. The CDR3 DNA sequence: TGTGCCAGCAGCCCCACCCCCGGCTCTGGAAACACCATATATTTT.